This record concerns one TCR beta chain sequence. Profiling relied on immunoSEQ multiplex PCR, and the TCRdb table lists in-frame clones only, not all of them. Among over 130,000 clones, about four fifths were seen once, and the ten largest hold around 9.5%. This entry belongs to a study of blood T cell repertoires in COVID-19. As for the study in general: Samples came from the United States, Italy and Spain, spanning acute and convalescent COVID-19. In each case, the material was cDNA or gDNA derived from T cells, B-cell-depleted T cells, or PBMCs.

Patients at the Seattle site were enrolled during active infection and followed longitudinally. This CDR3 spans 15 amino acids. The chain carries TRBV21-1 and TRBJ1-5. TRBV21-1 is a documented pseudogene. The sequence was collected from a young man with COVID-19, enrolled during active disease. The sequenced sample consisted of peripheral blood. CDR3: CASSTLGGGNQPQHF. DNA for the CDR3: TGTGCCAGCAGCACGCTGGGGGGTGGCAATCAGCCCCAGCATTTT.